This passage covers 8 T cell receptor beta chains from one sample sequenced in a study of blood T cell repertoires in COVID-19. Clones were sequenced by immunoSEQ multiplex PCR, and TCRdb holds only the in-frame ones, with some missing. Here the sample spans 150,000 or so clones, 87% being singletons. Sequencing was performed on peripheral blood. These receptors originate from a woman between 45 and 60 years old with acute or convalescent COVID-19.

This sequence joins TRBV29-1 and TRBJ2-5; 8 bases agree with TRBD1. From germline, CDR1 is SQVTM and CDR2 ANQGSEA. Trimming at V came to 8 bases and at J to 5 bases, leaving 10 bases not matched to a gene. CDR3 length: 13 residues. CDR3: CSLWTGTGETQYF. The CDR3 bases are TGCAGCCTCTGGACAGGGACTGGGGAGACCCAGTACTTC.

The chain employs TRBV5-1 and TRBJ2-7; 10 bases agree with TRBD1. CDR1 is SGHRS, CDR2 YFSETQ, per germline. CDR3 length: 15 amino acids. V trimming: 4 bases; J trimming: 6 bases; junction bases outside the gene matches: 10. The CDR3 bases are TGCGCCAGCAGCCCGTCCGGGGGGACAGGGGCCGAGCAGTACTTC. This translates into CASSPSGGTGAEQYF.

As DNA, the CDR3 is TGTGCCACCAGTGACGCGGTTGTCGAGACCCAGTACTTC. Encoded protein: CATSDAVVETQYF. The rearrangement links TRBV24-1 to TRBJ2-5; D call uncertain. Germline V gene lookup returns CDR1 KGHDR and CDR2 SFDVKD. The length of the CDR3 is 13 residues. V lost 4 bases and J 5 bases, leaving 10 bases between the germline ends.

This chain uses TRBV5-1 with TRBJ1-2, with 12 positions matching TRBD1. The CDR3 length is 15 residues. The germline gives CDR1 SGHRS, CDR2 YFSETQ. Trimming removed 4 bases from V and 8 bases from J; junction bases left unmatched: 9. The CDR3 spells CASSDPGQGASGYTF. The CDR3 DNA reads TGCGCCAGCAGCGATCCGGGACAGGGGGCGAGCGGCTACACCTTC. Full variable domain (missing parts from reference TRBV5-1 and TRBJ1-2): KAGVTQTPRYLIKTRGQQVTLSCSPISGHRSVSWYQQTPGQGLQFLFEYFSETQRNKGNFPGRFSGRQFSNSRSEMNVSTLELGDSALYLCASSDPGQGASGYTFGSGTRLTVV.

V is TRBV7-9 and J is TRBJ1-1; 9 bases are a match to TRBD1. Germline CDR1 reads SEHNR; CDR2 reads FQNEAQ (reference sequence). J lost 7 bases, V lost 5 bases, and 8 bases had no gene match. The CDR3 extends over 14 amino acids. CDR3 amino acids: CASSPRDRAGEAFF. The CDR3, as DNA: TGTGCCAGCAGCCCCCGGGACAGGGCGGGTGAAGCTTTCTTT. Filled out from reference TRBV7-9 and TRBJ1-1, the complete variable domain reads DTGVSQNPRHKITKRGQNVTFRCDPISEHNRLYWYRQTLGQGPEFLTYFQNEAQLEKSRLLSDRFSAERPKGSFSTLEIQRTEQGDSAMYLCASSPRDRAGEAFFGQGTRLTVV.

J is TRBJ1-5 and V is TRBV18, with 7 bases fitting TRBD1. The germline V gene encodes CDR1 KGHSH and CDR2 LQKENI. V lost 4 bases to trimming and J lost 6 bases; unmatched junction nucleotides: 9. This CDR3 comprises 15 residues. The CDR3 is CASSQGQALGQPQHF. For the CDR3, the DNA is TGTGCCAGCTCACAAGGACAGGCCTTGGGTCAGCCCCAGCATTTT.

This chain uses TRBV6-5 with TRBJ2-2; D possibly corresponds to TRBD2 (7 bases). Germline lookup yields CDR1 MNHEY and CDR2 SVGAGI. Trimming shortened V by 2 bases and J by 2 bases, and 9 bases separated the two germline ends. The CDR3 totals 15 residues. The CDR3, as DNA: TGTGCCAGCAGTTACCGCGGGGGCAACACCGGGGAGCTGTTTTTT. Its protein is CASSYRGGNTGELFF.

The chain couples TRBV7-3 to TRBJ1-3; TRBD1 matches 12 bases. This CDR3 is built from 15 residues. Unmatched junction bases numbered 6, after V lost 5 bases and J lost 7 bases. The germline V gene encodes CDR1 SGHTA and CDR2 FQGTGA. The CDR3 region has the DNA TGTGCCAGCAGCGCCGGGACAGGGGGCCACAACACCATATATTTT. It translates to CASSAGTGGHNTIYF.